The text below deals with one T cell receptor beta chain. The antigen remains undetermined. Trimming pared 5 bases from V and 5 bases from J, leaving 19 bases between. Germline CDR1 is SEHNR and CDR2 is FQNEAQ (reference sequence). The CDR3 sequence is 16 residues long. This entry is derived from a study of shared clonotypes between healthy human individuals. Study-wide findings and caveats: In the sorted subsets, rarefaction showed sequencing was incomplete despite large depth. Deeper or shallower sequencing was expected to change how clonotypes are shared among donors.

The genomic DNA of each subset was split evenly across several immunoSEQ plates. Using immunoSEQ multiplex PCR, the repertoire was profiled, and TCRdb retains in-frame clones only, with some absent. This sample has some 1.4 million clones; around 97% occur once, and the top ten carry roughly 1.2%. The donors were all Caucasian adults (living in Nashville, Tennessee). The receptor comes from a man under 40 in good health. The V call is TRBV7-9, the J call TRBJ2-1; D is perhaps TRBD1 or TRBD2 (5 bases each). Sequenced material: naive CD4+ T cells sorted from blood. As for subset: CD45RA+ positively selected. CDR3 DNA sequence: TGTGCCAGCAGCACCGGGGTGGGGGTTCCGCACAATGAGCAGTTCTTC. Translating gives CASSTGVGVPHNEQFF.